The rows below give T cell receptor beta chains drawn from one sample of a study of cytomegalovirus exposure and HLA in healthy donors. Measured with immunoSEQ multiplex PCR; TCRdb has only the in-frame clones, and not every one. The sample has around 220,000 clones, over 75% seen once. The sequenced material came from PBMCs. Receptors originate from a man aged 18 to 29 in good health and CMV-seronegative. The CDR3 runs from the conserved cysteine through the conserved F or W.

J: TRBJ2-7; V: TRBV6-6; CDR3: CASSQNAGSYEQYF
J: TRBJ1-5; V: TRBV6-4; CDR3: CASEHRGFTGSYQPQHF
J: TRBJ2-7; V: TRBV27; CDR3: CASSLSATYEQYF
J: TRBJ2-5; V: TRBV28; CDR3: CASSTTGSRETQYF
J: TRBJ1-1; V: TRBV7-8; CDR3: CASSPGEGATEAFF
J: TRBJ1-3; V: TRBV7-8; CDR3: CASSLVPRQPSGNTIYF
J: TRBJ1-3; V: TRBV11-3; CDR3: CASSLDGQFWDSGNTIYF
J: TRBJ2-7; V: TRBV7-9; CDR3: CASSLGGIGIYEQYF
J: TRBJ2-2; V: TRBV7-3; CDR3: CASSLTAGDTGELFF
J: TRBJ2-2; V: TRBV5-1; CDR3: CASSFRTISTGELFF
J: TRBJ1-4; V: TRBV19; CDR3: CASSKYETRDEKLFF
J: TRBJ1-6; V: TRBV30; CDR3: CAWAVGDNSPLHF
J: TRBJ1-3; V: TRBV5-1; CDR3: CASSLGDRGNTIYF
J: TRBJ2-7; V: TRBV5-6; CDR3: CASSLGQKNYEQYF
J: TRBJ2-1; V: TRBV19; CDR3: CASTPGGDEQFF
J: TRBJ2-3; V: TRBV4-2; CDR3: CASSQDNSGSTDTQYF
J: TRBJ1-4; V: TRBV25-1; CDR3: CASSDFGANEKLFF
J: TRBJ2-7; V: TRBV7-8; CDR3: CASSLSRYPYEQYF
J: TRBJ1-1; V: TRBV7-9; CDR3: CASSLARQGAAFF
J: TRBJ2-2; V: TRBV5-1; CDR3: CASSLEGATGELFF
J: TRBJ1-3; V: TRBV6-6; CDR3: CASSYVAAEENTIYF
J: TRBJ1-5; V: TRBV27; CDR3: CASRQGQNSNQPQHF
J: TRBJ2-5; V: TRBV29-1; CDR3: CSVESGKGPQETQYF
J: TRBJ1-2; V: TRBV7-8; CDR3: CASSEGQGPTGGYTF
J: TRBJ2-5; V: TRBV29-1; CDR3: CSASPDSAGETQYF
J: TRBJ2-2; V: TRBV30; CDR3: CAWRPTGKNTGELFF
J: TRBJ2-3; V: TRBV7-8; CDR3: CASRGGTDTQYF
J: TRBJ2-1; V: TRBV9; CDR3: CASSVGRSSYNEQFF
J: TRBJ1-1; V: TRBV28; CDR3: CASSPMRGVATEAFF
J: TRBJ1-5; V: TRBV6-1; CDR3: CASSELGGLIENQPQHF
J: TRBJ2-5; V: TRBV5-6; CDR3: CASSLARGQGKETQYF
J: TRBJ1-2; V: TRBV19; CDR3: CASKDRDNYGYTF
J: TRBJ2-1; V: TRBV19; CDR3: CASSTDSIYNEQFF
J: TRBJ1-1; V: TRBV4-3; CDR3: CASSRRTGVGTEAFF
J: TRBJ2-3; V: TRBV7-3; CDR3: CASSQASTDTQYF
J: TRBJ2-7; V: TRBV28; CDR3: CASSLRQGIDEQYF
J: TRBJ2-3; V: TRBV11-2; CDR3: CASSRGGSGGEDTQYF
J: TRBJ1-1; V: TRBV9; CDR3: CASSPLQWNTEAFF
J: TRBJ2-1; V: TRBV7-2; CDR3: CASSLEQGANNEQFF
J: TRBJ1-6; V: TRBV27; CDR3: CASSLGSWVSYNSPLHF
J: TRBJ1-1; V: TRBV5-1; CDR3: CASSPGQGRNTEAFF
J: TRBJ2-3; V: TRBV6-1; CDR3: CASSVPDPGLADTQYF
J: TRBJ2-7; V: TRBV21-1; CDR3: CARSGTAAYEQYF
J: TRBJ2-7; V: TRBV27; CDR3: CASSFRPLAGGSYEQYF
J: TRBJ1-2; V: TRBV7-8; CDR3: CASSLGEHNYGYTF
J: TRBJ2-5; V: TRBV7-2; CDR3: CASSLAVSGQETQYF